Each of the 17 T cell receptor beta chains below was sequenced from the same sample in a study of CD8 T cells in ankylosing spondylitis. TCRdb recomputed calls from the 5' RACE reads with MiXCR, one row per CDR3 protein. The table has about 220,000 distinct CDR3 sequences, over 9.5% seen once; the top ten hold under 25%. The material sequenced was blood, either unsorted or a sorted T cell fraction (not recorded which). The receptors derive from a male donor with ankylosing spondylitis or in good health (not recorded which).

There are many counts of this clonotype. This chain uses TRBV15 with TRBJ1-4; no reliable D call. Deletions cut 0 bases from V and 0 bases from J, with 11 bases between. The germline CDR1 and CDR2 sequences are LNHNV and YYDKDF (reference sequence). This CDR3 spans 17 amino acids. CDR3 sequence (DNA): TGTGCCACCAGCAGAGATCCACAGTTTGCAACTAATGAAAAACTGTTTTTT. Encoded protein: CATSRDPQFATNEKLFF.

This clonotype was detected ten times or more. The CDR3 spells CASSPPRDRGSDTQYF. Written as DNA, the CDR3 is TGTGCCAGCTCACCGCCCAGGGACAGGGGTTCAGATACGCAGTATTTT. The chain carries TRBV18 and TRBJ2-3; TRBD1 matches 10 bases. CDR1 and CDR2 (germline): KGHSH, LQKENI. The CDR3 consists of 16 residues. V was clipped by 3 bases and J by 4 bases; unmatched bases: 7.

This clonotype was recorded many times. This sequence joins TRBV5-6 and TRBJ1-1; D call uncertain. V dropped 2 bases and J dropped 5 bases, with 19 bases sitting between them. The CDR3 covers 16 residues. Germline V gene lookup returns CDR1 SGHDT and CDR2 YYEEEE. CDR3 nucleotides: TGTGCCAGCAGCTTTAGGATGGTCTGGGGTAGTACTGAAGCTTTCTTT. Its protein product is CASSFRMVWGSTEAFF.

A few counts support this clonotype. The rearrangement uses TRBV7-8 and TRBJ2-6; perhaps D is TRBD1 or TRBD2 (5 bases each). V dropped 3 bases and J dropped 2 bases, with 11 bases sitting between them. CDR1 and CDR2 (germline): SGHVS, FQNEAQ. The CDR3 spans 16 residues. The CDR3 here is CASSFSRGAGANVLTF. CDR3 sequence (DNA): TGTGCCAGCAGCTTTTCCCGAGGGGCTGGGGCCAACGTCCTGACTTTC.

This clonotype has only a few counts. The V gene is TRBV3-1, the J gene TRBJ1-2, with D uncertain. There are 14 residues in the CDR3. Trimming cost V 4 bases and J 3 bases, with 12 bases left between them. The germline V gene has CDR1 LGHDT and CDR2 YNNKEL (reference sequence). The CDR3 sequence is CASSPGLRDYGYTF. The CDR3 bases are TGTGCCAGCAGCCCCGGACTTAGGGACTATGGCTACACCTTC.

This clonotype has at least ten counts. The rearrangement joins TRBV4-2 to TRBJ2-3; possible D gene TRBD2, 6 bases. From germline, CDR1 is LGHNA and CDR2 YNFKEQ. V was clipped by 5 bases and J by 4 bases, with 19 bases between them. CDR3 length equals 16 residues. The DNA of the CDR3 is TGTGCCAGCAGCAGCCTGGAGGGCCCTTTTGCAGATACGCAGTATTTT. Translation gives CASSSLEGPFADTQYF.

This clonotype has a count of ten or more. CDR3 coding DNA: TGTGCCAGCAGCTTGACAGGGGTTGGACAGTTCTTC. Encoded protein: CASSLTGVGQFF. The gene calls are TRBV7-8 and TRBJ2-1; 8 nucleotides align to TRBD1. CDR1 and CDR2 (germline): SGHVS, FQNEAQ. This CDR3 is 12 amino acids long. Unmatched junction bases numbered 5, after V lost 3 bases and J lost 13 bases.

This clonotype showed up many times. The chain uses TRBV20-1 and TRBJ1-5; no clear D. This CDR3 region has 11 residues. Trimming pared 6 bases from V and 7 bases from J, leaving 10 bases between. CDR1 DFQATT and CDR2 SNEGSKA come from the germline V gene (reference sequence). CDR3 coding DNA: TGCAGTGCAGCCGTTAGCCAGCCCCAGCATTTT. Amino acids: CSAAVSQPQHF.

This clonotype has a handful of counts. The chain combines TRBV2 with TRBJ2-6; D call uncertain. Germline values: CDR1 SNHLY, CDR2 FYNNEI. The CDR3 is made up of 16 amino acids. V lost 3 bases to trimming and J lost 0 bases, with 9 bases between them. CDR3 residues: CASSDSVSSGANVLTF. In DNA, the CDR3 is TGTGCCAGCAGTGATTCGGTCAGCTCTGGGGCCAACGTCCTGACTTTC.

Turning to this clonotype: A read error may be the cause here, since a much bigger clone is one base away. The chain employs TRBV7-2 and TRBJ1-3; 9 nucleotides match TRBD1. V dropped 7 bases and J dropped 3; count of bases not matched to a gene: 7. Germline V lookup: CDR1 SGHTA, CDR2 FQGNSA. CDR3 length: 15 residues. The CDR3: CASNPETGGGNTIYF. The CDR3 bases are TGTGCCAGCAACCCCGAGACAGGGGGTGGAAACACCATATATTTT.

In its sample, this clonotype was seen many times. The chain is built from TRBV12-3 or TRBV12-4 and TRBJ2-1, with 10 bases lining up with TRBD2. The CDR3 is 15 residues long. V trimming: 3 bases; J trimming: 10 bases; junction bases outside the gene matches: 9. This CDR3 reads CASSFEVAGGREQFF. CDR3 coding DNA: TGTGCCAGCAGTTTTGAAGTAGCGGGGGGAAGGGAGCAGTTCTTC.

This clonotype was counted many times. The chain joins TRBV7-9 to TRBJ1-1; D gene ambiguous. CDR3 size: 13 residues. The V and J ends lost 4 bases and 1 base respectively, with 7 bases between them. Germline CDR1 and CDR2: SEHNR and FQNEAQ (reference sequence). CDR3 residues: CASSSLSNTEAFF. CDR3 DNA sequence: TGTGCCAGCAGCTCCCTATCGAACACTGAAGCTTTCTTT. Supplemented by reference TRBV7-9 and TRBJ1-1, the full variable domain reads DTGVSQNPRHKITKRGQNVTFRCDPISEHNRLYWYRQTLGQGPEFLTYFQNEAQLEKSRLLSDRFSAERPKGSFSTLEIQRTEQGDSAMYLCASSSLSNTEAFFGQGTRLTVV.

This clonotype was counted ten times or more. The chain combines TRBV10-3 with TRBJ2-1; TRBD1 matches 10 bases. V lost 3 bases and J lost 7; bases outside the gene matches: 6. Germline V gives CDR1 ENHRY, CDR2 SYGVKD. CDR3 size: 15 residues. CDR3 coding DNA: TGTGCCATCAGTGATACGGGGACAGGGGAAAATGAGCAGTTCTTC. Protein sequence: CAISDTGTGENEQFF.

CDR3 protein: CASGPTSGGPSTDTQYF. The CDR3 DNA reads as TGTGCCAGCGGCCCTACTAGCGGGGGGCCTAGCACAGATACGCAGTATTTT. The chain recombines TRBV7-9 with TRBJ2-3, with 12 nucleotides matching TRBD2. The CDR3 spans 17 residues. The germline V gene encodes CDR1 SEHNR and CDR2 FQNEAQ (reference sequence). V lost 8 bases to trimming and J lost 0 bases; unmatched junction nucleotides: 9.

This clonotype showed up many times. The gene calls are TRBV5-1 and TRBJ1-1, with TRBD1 identical over 12 bases. Germline CDR1 SGHRS, CDR2 YFSETQ. This CDR3 is 19 amino acids long. V lost 2 bases, J lost 3 bases, and 14 bases stayed unmatched. CDR3 residues: CASSLNNRDRGLGYTEAFF. The CDR3 region has the DNA TGCGCCAGCAGCTTAAACAACCGGGACAGGGGGCTTGGGTACACTGAAGCTTTCTTT.

The rearrangement joins TRBV7-2 to TRBJ2-7; 9 bases agree with TRBD2. The CDR3 is 17 amino acids. V lost 5 bases and J lost 5; bases outside the gene matches: 16. CDR1 SGHTA and CDR2 FQGNSA come from the germline V gene. CDR3 sequence (DNA): TGTGCCAGCAGCGCAAAAATCGGCCTAGCGGGGTCAAACGAGCAGTACTTC. This codes for CASSAKIGLAGSNEQYF.

Details on this clonotype: This may come from a read error, since a much larger clone is one base off. V and J are TRBV5-1 and TRBJ1-4; D not resolved. The length of the CDR3 is 15 residues. The germline CDR1 and CDR2 sequences are SGHRS and YFSETQ. Trimming pared 6 bases from V and 0 bases from J, leaving 12 bases between. The CDR3 DNA follows: TGCGCCAGCATCCCTAGGGAATCAACTAATGAAAAACTGTTTTTT. This encodes CASIPRESTNEKLFF.